A single T cell receptor (beta chain) is shown here with its context. What it binds is not known. Amplification of TCR beta CDR3 regions used RNA as the template. During a first-round RT-PCR of the TCR CDR3, the HTBI primer set was used. TCRdb processed the multiplex PCR reads anew with MiXCR; each CDR3 protein has one entry. The profile shows about 380,000 distinct CDR3 sequences, 15% to 20% of them singletons. This entry is derived from a study of T cells in Graves' hyperthyroidism and ophthalmopathy. Study-level points and caveats: The authors' 13 V-J model separated ophthalmopathy from stable hyperthyroidism.

Germline CDR1 is SGHRS and CDR2 is YFSETQ. The CDR3 contains 14 residues. The V end lost 4 bases, the J end lost 0 bases, and 11 bases lay between the germline ends. Specimen: blood. This sequence originates from a man aged 18 to 29 with Graves' ophthalmopathy. This chain links TRBV5-1 with TRBJ2-7; D remains ambiguous. The CDR3 nucleotides read TGCGCCAGCAGCCGTAGGATGGGCTCCTACGAGCAGTACTTC. Encoded protein: CASSRRMGSYEQYF.